This TCR beta chain was obtained from a study of T-cell memory formation after mild COVID-19. Overall study context: Largely, the TCR clusters proved donor specific.

General observations from the study: The pre-infection memory compartment contained some responding clones, suggesting cross-reactive memory joined. Among clones contracting day 15 to 85, CD4/CD8 was balanced, whereas later expanders leaned CD4+.

The CDR3 is made up of 14 amino acids. CDR1 is SNHLY and CDR2 is FYNNEI in the germline V gene. V was cut by 4 bases and J by 5 bases, with 15 bases left in between. This clonotype was observed a few times. The antigen is unknown. The authors produced TCR alpha and TCR beta cDNA libraries with sample barcodes and UMIs by 5'RACE using constant-segment primers. Each CDR3 protein is one row after TCRdb ran MiXCR on the 5' RACE reads. The sample has about 110,000 distinct CDR3 sequences; 18% are singletons. The sequenced sample consisted of PBMCs or a T cell subset sorted from them (not recorded which). The clonotype comes from a man younger than 30 who had mild COVID-19 (a few samples of this study predate the infection). Cell type and time point are not known. This chain uses TRBV2 with TRBJ2-7; perhaps TRBD1 as D (6 bases). The CDR3: CASSVQGREHEQYF. As DNA, the CDR3 is TGTGCCAGCAGTGTGCAGGGGCGCGAGCACGAGCAGTACTTC.